The 19 T cell receptor beta chains below all came from one sample that was sequenced in a study of vaccination and CD4 T cells after COVID-19. The treatment here: approximately 9-day PBMC culture with coronavirus spike peptide pools or control peptides (ViraFEST assay). Investigators obtained the unexposed donor's CD4+ T cells before the COVID-19 pandemic (2011-2018). At the Johns Hopkins FTIC core, DNA taken from cultured CD4+ T cells was sequenced by way of the Oncomine TCR Beta short-read assay. TCRdb fed the PCR reads into MiXCR, producing one record per CDR3 protein. The sample records roughly 3,500 distinct CDR3 sequences, less than 25% being singletons. No antigen has been identified for these receptors. The sample comprised CD4+ T cells from blood, cultured in vitro. These receptors all stem from a human donor in good health.

The chain is built from TRBV10-3 and TRBJ1-4; TRBD1 might be the D (5 bases). V dropped 8 bases and J dropped 7 bases, with 14 bases sitting between them. Germline V gene lookup returns CDR1 ENHRY and CDR2 SYGVKD. The CDR3 extends over 13 amino acids. CDR3 region: CAIGSGAREKLFF. The CDR3 DNA is TGTGCCATCGGGTCCGGGGCCCGTGAAAAACTGTTTTTT.

V and J are TRBV21-1 and TRBJ1-2; the listed D gene, TRBD1, was not tested against the DNA. TRBV21-1 is designated a pseudogene. The CDR3 has 18 residues. CDR3 residues: CASSKALSGQGKGYGYTF. The CDR3 DNA reads TGTGCCAGCAGCAAAGCGCTTTCGGGACAGGGCAAAGGCTATGGCTACACCTTC.

J is TRBJ2-7 and V is TRBV20-1, with D possibly TRBD1 on 5 matching bases. This CDR3 region has 14 residues. Germline-derived CDR1 and CDR2 are DFQATT and SNEGSKA (reference sequence). V dropped 6 bases and J dropped 1 base, with 16 bases sitting between them. CDR3 in amino acids: CSAETSGLSYEQYF. CDR3 sequence (DNA): TGCAGTGCCGAAACATCAGGGTTGTCCTACGAGCAGTACTTC.

The chain employs TRBV5-1 and TRBJ2-1; 7 bases align to TRBD1. Losses at the gene ends were 0 bases for V and 9 bases for J; bases not matched to a gene: 6. Germline CDR1 SGHRS, CDR2 YFSETQ. The CDR3 spans 14 residues. CDR3: CASSLVTGQGEQFF. The CDR3 DNA is TGCGCCAGCAGCTTGGTGACAGGGCAGGGTGAGCAGTTCTTC.

This clonotype was observed a few times. This sequence joins TRBV20-1 and TRBJ2-1; tentative D call: TRBD2 (6 bases). Trimming removed 4 bases from V and 0 bases from J, with 16 bases in between. Per germline, CDR1 DFQATT and CDR2 SNEGSKA (reference sequence). The CDR3 sequence is 16 residues long. CDR3 in amino acids: CSATYLLGSSYNEQFF. The CDR3 DNA sequence: TGCAGTGCTACTTATCTTCTCGGGAGCTCCTACAATGAGCAGTTCTTC.

This clonotype has a single count. The chain couples TRBV29-1 to TRBJ1-1; D remains ambiguous. V dropped 4 bases and J dropped 2 bases, with 23 bases sitting between them. The CDR3 loop spans 17 amino acids. Germline values: CDR1 SQVTM, CDR2 ANQGSEA. CDR3 bases: TGCAGCGTTGCACGGCTAGGGTGGACGGAACCCAACACTGAAGCTTTCTTT. Its protein is CSVARLGWTEPNTEAFF.

The chain uses TRBV19 and TRBJ2-3; D tentatively reads TRBD1 or TRBD2 (6 bases each). Trimming pared 5 bases from V and 4 bases from J, leaving 13 bases between. The CDR3 length is 14 residues. CDR1 and CDR2 from the germline V gene are LNHDA and SQIVND (reference sequence). The CDR3 DNA sequence: TGTGCCAGTAGTTGGGGGCGGAGGGCAGATACGCAGTATTTT. It translates to CASSWGRRADTQYF.

This clonotype has just a few counts. V gene TRBV6-2 or TRBV6-3 combines with J gene TRBJ2-1; the match to TRBD2 covers 9 bases. Germline V gene sequence: CDR1 MNHEY, CDR2 SVGEGT. This CDR3 has 16 residues. Germline trimming cut 1 base from V and 6 bases from J; bases unmatched to any gene: 7. The CDR3 spells CASSYFRRGGPNEQFF. The CDR3 bases are TGTGCCAGCAGTTACTTCCGGCGGGGGGGCCCCAATGAGCAGTTCTTC.

Written as DNA, the CDR3 is TGTGCCAGCAGCGTAGGGGGAGAGACCCAGTACTTC. Translation: CASSVGGETQYF. V usage is TRBV9 and J usage is TRBJ2-5; unclear D gene. The length of the CDR3 is 12 residues. With 0 bases removed from V and 4 bases from J, the gap between germline ends came to 4 bases. Germline-derived CDR1 and CDR2 are SGDLS and YYNGEE.

This clonotype was seen more than once but under ten times. The rearrangement links TRBV6-1 to TRBJ2-7; TRBD1 agrees at 8 bases. CDR1 is MNHNS, CDR2 SASEGT, per germline. This CDR3 has 12 amino acids. Unmatched junction bases numbered 1, after V lost 5 bases and J lost 4 bases. CDR3 coding DNA: TGTGCCAGCAGTAGACAGGGGTACGAGCAGTACTTC. Translating gives CASSRQGYEQYF.

The CDR3 coding sequence is TGCAGTGCTCCCCGGACAGGGTTATACTACGAGCAGTACTTC. Residues: CSAPRTGLYYEQYF. The rearrangement uses TRBV20-1 and TRBJ2-7; 8 nucleotides agree with TRBD1. The germline CDR1 and CDR2 sequences are DFQATT and SNEGSKA (reference sequence). The CDR3 has 14 amino acids. J was trimmed by 3 bases and V by 5 bases; bases with no gene match: 9.

This clonotype was picked up a small number of times. The V and J genes are TRBV7-3 and TRBJ2-1, with 7 bases matching TRBD1. The V gene end was trimmed by 4 bases and the J gene end by 10 bases; junction bases not matched to a gene: 7. CDR1 SGHTA and CDR2 FQGTGA come from the germline V gene. The CDR3 sequence is 13 residues long. CDR3 DNA: TGTGCCAGCAGCTCAGACGTACAGGGGGAGCAGTTCTTC. This codes for CASSSDVQGEQFF.

This rearrangement joins TRBV21-1 to TRBJ2-7; the D call in the table, TRBD1, was not verified against the DNA. TRBV21-1 counts as a pseudogene. The length of the CDR3 is 16 residues. CDR3 coding DNA: TGTGCCAGCACCCAACTCCTCCGGGACAACACCTACGAGCAGTACTTC. This encodes CASTQLLRDNTYEQYF.

The CDR3 sequence is CASGGQGALDTQYF. The CDR3 region has the DNA TGTGCCAGCGGCGGACAGGGGGCCTTGGATACGCAGTATTTT. The chain is built from TRBV6-1 and TRBJ2-3; 11 bases line up with TRBD1. Germline loops: CDR1 MNHNS, CDR2 SASEGT. The CDR3 sequence is 14 residues long. V lost 8 bases and J lost 6; bases outside the gene matches: 7.

This clonotype was counted between two and nine times. J is TRBJ2-5 and V is TRBV20-1; weak D call: TRBD2 (7 bases). This CDR3 spans 15 amino acids. V lost 6 bases and J 2 bases, leaving 19 bases between the germline ends. Looked up from germline, CDR1 is DFQATT and CDR2 is SNEGSKA (reference sequence). The CDR3 loop reads CSAGAGAEIQETQYF. In DNA, the CDR3 is TGCAGTGCGGGGGCGGGGGCCGAAATTCAAGAGACCCAGTACTTC.

CDR3 sequence: CASSILYRGLAGGATDTQYF. DNA for the CDR3: TGTGCCAGTAGTATATTATATAGGGGCCTAGCGGGGGGAGCCACAGATACGCAGTATTTT. The chain has TRBV19 and TRBJ2-3; 11 bases are a match to TRBD2. Unmatched junction bases numbered 15, after V lost 2 bases and J lost 2 bases. The CDR3 sequence is 20 residues long. From germline, CDR1 is LNHDA and CDR2 SQIVND (reference sequence).

This clonotype has a handful of counts. The rearrangement joins TRBV7-3 to TRBJ2-3; D may be TRBD2 (5 bases). This CDR3 comprises 15 residues. Between the trimmed V and J ends, which lost 7 bases and 5 bases, there was a span of 19 bases. Germline CDR1 reads SGHTA; CDR2 reads FQGTGA. CDR3 loop: CASTLVDSRGDTQYF. Here the CDR3 DNA reads TGTGCCAGCACCCTCGTGGACTCACGGGGAGATACGCAGTATTTT.

The CDR3 sequence: CAISRDRGQAGGGTQYF. CDR3 coding DNA: TGTGCCATCAGCCGGGACAGGGGGCAAGCCGGTGGGGGGACCCAGTACTTC. The chain joins TRBV10-3 to TRBJ2-5; 12 nucleotides match TRBD1. The CDR3 length is 17 residues. After removal of 6 bases from V and 7 bases from J, the junction contained 15 bases not matched to a gene. Germline CDR1 reads ENHRY; CDR2 reads SYGVKD.

In its sample, this clonotype is medium-sized (0.01 to 0.1%). The rearrangement joins TRBV24-1 to TRBJ1-2; 9 nucleotides match TRBD1. This CDR3 comprises 15 residues. The V gene's germline CDR1 is KGHDR and CDR2 SFDVKD. Trimming removed 4 bases from V and 3 bases from J; junction bases left unmatched: 5. Here the CDR3 DNA reads TGTGCCACCAGTGACCCGGGACAGGGTGACTATGGCTACACCTTC. Translating it yields CATSDPGQGDYGYTF.